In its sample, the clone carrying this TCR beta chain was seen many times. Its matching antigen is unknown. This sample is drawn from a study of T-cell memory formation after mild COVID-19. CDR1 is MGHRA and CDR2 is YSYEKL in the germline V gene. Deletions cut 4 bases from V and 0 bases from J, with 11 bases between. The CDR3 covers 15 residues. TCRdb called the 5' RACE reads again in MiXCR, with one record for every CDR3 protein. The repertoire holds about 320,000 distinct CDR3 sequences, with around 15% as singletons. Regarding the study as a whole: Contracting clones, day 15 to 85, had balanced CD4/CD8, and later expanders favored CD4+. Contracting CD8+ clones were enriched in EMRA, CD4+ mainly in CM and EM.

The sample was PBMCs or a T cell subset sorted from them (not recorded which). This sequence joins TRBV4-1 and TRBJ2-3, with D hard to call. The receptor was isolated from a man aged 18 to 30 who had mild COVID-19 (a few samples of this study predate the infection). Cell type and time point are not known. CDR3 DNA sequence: TGCGCCAGCAGCCCAAGATACGTAAGCACAGATACGCAGTATTTT. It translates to CASSPRYVSTDTQYF.